The T cell receptor beta chain described here comes from a study of cytomegalovirus exposure and HLA in healthy donors (TCRdb year 2017). At the level of the whole study: According to a later analysis, one platform produced both the 100 to 150 validation repertoires and the 700 or so repertoires of the first cohort. The study aimed to test whether cataloging public T cell receptors could reveal signatures of past pathogen exposure. To predict cytomegalovirus infection status, the study combined high-throughput TCR immunosequencing, statistical association of individual TCRs with disease status, and machine learning. Besides the first cohort of roughly 660 subjects, a separate validation cohort made up of over 95 different subjects was used. The investigation overall reported the following: The classifier was reported to diagnose cytomegalovirus status with high specificity and sensitivity in both the original cohort and the validation cohort. In vitro tests confirmed that a few of the cytomegalovirus-associated TCR beta chains recognize cytomegalovirus antigens. A later analysis had no HLA typing for the validation cohort, so co-occurrence there was scored across all 130 or so repertoires. The authors suggested that the approach could potentially be generalized to other disease states and immunological phenotypes. A total of about 150 TCR beta chains were listed by the study as associated with cytomegalovirus. Most TCR sequences were observed very rarely across donors, whereas some public TCRs were present in many individuals. Of the cluster scores, 94% were above 0 in a later analysis, which found that TCRs clustered in the first cohort also tended to co-occur in the 110 or so validation repertoires.

This clone was seen only once. Its specific antigen is unknown. Base qualities were left out, and no much larger clone turns up one base away. Separate from the roughly 650-subject first cohort, the validation cohort of 120 subjects was the group to which the donors belonged. Receptors were amplified or captured by the immunoSEQ multiplex PCR assay. Turning to the authors' computational methods: A statistical classification framework was built to diagnose cytomegalovirus status from the catalog of TCR beta chain sequences. TCRdb's version of the immuneACCESS table is confined to in-frame rearrangements and falls short of the full clone set. An unresolved V gene accounts for under half of the shortfall where checked; the remainder is of unknown origin. V, J and clone size reflect that table, while D and trimming were determined from the DNA. This sample holds roughly 75,000 clones; roughly 95% were observed only once. The ten biggest clones cover 2.5% to 4% of the sample.

The germline V gene gives CDR1 as SGHTA and CDR2 as FQGNSA. The CDR3 goes from the cysteine to the phenylalanine over 16 residues. The sequence is cut down to CDR3 DNA, 48 bases in frame from base 1. At the junction V is shortened by 1 base and J by 1 base; bases outside the gene matches: 1. The chain is assembled from TRBV7-2 and TRBJ2-3; TRBD2 lines up with 11 middle nucleotides. The specimen was PBMCs. The receptor was derived from a woman under 30 in good health and CMV-seropositive. This receptor has the CDR3 CASSLDSGRGTDTQYF. The sequenced DNA is TGTGCCAGCAGCTTAGATAGCGGGAGGGGCACAGATACGCAGTATTTT.